A single sample is the source of the 2 T cell receptor beta chains below, sequenced in a study of regulatory T cells in long-lasting Graves disease. Time point described: newly diagnosed GD, antithyroid drugs for less than 3 months. PBMC RNA served as the TCR library source. According to the study, TCR beta libraries were built with iRepertoire HTBI primers and CDR3-region Arm-PCR. One entry per CDR3 protein, called by TCRdb with MiXCR from the multiplex PCR reads. The sample shows around 400,000 distinct CDR3 sequences, around 15% of them seen only once. The sample consisted of peripheral blood mononuclear cells (PBMCs), taken at new diagnosis, from a patient treated with antithyroid drugs. Receptors originate from a female donor with Graves disease.

J is TRBJ2-7 and V is TRBV7-2; D is undetermined. Germline values: CDR1 SGHTA, CDR2 FQGNSA. The CDR3 has 16 residues. The ends were cut back, 0 bases at V and 3 bases at J, with 15 bases in the middle. CDR3 residues: CASSLASLVIGYEQYF. The CDR3 nucleotides are TGTGCCAGCAGCTTAGCGTCTCTAGTTATTGGCTACGAGCAGTACTTC.

This clonotype occurred many times. The CDR3 loop is CASSLDRGGFYGYTF. The DNA for the CDR3 is TGTGCCAGCAGTCTAGACAGGGGCGGGTTCTATGGCTACACCTTC. The V gene is TRBV28, the J gene TRBJ1-2; 8 bases line up with TRBD1. CDR1 and CDR2 (germline): MDHEN, SYDVKM. V lost 5 bases and J lost 4; bases outside the gene matches: 9. CDR3 size: 15 residues.